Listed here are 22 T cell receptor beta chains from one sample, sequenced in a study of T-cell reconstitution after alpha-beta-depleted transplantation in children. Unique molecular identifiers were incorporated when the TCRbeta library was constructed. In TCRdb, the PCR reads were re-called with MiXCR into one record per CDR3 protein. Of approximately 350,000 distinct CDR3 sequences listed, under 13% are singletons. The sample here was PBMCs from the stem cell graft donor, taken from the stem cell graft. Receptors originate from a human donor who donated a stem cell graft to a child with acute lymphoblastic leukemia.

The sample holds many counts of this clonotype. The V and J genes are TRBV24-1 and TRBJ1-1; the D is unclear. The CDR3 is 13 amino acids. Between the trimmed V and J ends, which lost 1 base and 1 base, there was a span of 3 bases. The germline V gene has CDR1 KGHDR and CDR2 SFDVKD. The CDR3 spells CATSDLQNTEAFF. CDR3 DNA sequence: TGTGCCACCAGTGATTTACAGAACACTGAAGCTTTCTTT.

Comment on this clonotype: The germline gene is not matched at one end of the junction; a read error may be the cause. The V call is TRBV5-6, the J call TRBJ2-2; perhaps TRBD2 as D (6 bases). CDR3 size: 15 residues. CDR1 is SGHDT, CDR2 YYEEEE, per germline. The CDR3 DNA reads TGTGCCAGCAGCTTTCTGGGACTCCTCACCGGGGTGCTGTTTTTT. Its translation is CASSFLGLLTGVLFF.

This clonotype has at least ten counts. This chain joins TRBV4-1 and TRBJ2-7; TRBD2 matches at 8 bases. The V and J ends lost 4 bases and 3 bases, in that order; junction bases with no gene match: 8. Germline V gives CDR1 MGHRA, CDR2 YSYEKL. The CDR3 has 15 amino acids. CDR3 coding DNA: TGCGCCAGCAGCCTGCCGGGACTAGGCCACTACGAGCAGTACTTC. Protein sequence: CASSLPGLGHYEQYF.

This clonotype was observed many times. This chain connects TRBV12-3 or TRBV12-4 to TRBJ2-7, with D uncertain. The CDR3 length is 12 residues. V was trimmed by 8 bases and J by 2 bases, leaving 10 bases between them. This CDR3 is CASRRDPYEQYF. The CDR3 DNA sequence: TGTGCCAGCCGGCGAGATCCCTACGAGCAGTACTTC.

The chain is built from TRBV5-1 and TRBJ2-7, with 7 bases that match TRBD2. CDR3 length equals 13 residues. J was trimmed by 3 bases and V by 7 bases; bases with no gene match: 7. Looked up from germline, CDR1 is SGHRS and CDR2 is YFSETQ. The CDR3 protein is CASGTGRCYEQYF. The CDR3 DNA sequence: TGCGCCAGCGGGACCGGGAGGTGCTACGAGCAGTACTTC.

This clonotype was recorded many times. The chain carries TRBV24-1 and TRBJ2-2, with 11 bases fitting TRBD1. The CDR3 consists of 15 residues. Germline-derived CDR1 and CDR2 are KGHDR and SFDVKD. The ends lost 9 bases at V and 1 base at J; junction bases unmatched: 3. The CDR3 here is CATEGTGGNTGELFF. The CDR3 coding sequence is TGTGCCACCGAAGGGACAGGGGGGAACACCGGGGAGCTGTTTTTT.

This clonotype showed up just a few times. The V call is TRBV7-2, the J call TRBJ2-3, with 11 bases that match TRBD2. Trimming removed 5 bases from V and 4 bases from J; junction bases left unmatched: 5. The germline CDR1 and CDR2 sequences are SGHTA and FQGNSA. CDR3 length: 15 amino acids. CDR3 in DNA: TGTGCCAGCAGCACCGGGACTAGCGGAGCAGATACGCAGTATTTT. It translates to CASSTGTSGADTQYF.

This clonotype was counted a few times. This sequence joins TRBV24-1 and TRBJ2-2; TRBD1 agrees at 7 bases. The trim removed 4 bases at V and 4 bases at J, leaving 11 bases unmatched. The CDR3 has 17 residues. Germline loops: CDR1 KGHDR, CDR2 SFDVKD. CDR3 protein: CATSEGGIGPSTGELFF. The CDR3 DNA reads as TGTGCCACCAGTGAAGGGGGCATCGGGCCGAGCACCGGGGAGCTGTTTTTT.

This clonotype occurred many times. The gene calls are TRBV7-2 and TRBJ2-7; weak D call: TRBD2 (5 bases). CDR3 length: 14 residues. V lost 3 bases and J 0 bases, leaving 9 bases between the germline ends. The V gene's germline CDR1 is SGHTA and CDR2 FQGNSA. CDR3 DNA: TGTGCCAGCAGCTTGGGAGCGGTCTCCTACGAGCAGTACTTC. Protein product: CASSLGAVSYEQYF.

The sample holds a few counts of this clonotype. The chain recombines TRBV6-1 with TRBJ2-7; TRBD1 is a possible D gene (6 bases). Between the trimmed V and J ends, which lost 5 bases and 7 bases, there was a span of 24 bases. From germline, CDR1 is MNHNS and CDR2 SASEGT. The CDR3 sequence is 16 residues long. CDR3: CASSPDPGTLNREQYF. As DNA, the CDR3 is TGTGCCAGCAGTCCGGACCCCGGGACATTAAACAGGGAGCAGTACTTC.

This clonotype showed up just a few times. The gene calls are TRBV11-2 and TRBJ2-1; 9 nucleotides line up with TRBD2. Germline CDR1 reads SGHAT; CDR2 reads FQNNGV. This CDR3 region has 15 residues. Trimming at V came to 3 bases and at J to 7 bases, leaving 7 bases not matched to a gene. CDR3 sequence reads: CASSLGTSSTNEQFF. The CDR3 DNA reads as TGTGCCAGCAGCTTGGGGACTAGCAGCACTAATGAGCAGTTCTTC.

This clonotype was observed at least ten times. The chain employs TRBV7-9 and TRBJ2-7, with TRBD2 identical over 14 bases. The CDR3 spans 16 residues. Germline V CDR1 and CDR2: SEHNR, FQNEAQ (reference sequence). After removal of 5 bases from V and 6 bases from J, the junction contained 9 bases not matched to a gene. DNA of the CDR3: TGTGCCAGCAGCCCTAGGGGACTAGCGGGAGTATCCGAGCAGTACTTC. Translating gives CASSPRGLAGVSEQYF.

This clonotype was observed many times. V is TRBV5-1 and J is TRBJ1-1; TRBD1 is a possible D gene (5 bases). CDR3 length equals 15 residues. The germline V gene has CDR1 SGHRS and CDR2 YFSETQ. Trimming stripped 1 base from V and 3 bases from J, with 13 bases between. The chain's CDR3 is CASSLLGGKDTEAFF. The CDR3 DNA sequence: TGCGCCAGCAGCTTGTTGGGGGGAAAGGACACTGAAGCTTTCTTT.

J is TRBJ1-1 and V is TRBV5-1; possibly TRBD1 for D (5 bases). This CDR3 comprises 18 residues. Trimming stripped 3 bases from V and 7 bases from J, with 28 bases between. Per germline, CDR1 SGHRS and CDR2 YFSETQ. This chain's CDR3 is CASSSDPHRINMLREAFF. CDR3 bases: TGCGCCAGCAGCTCCGACCCCCACAGGATTAACATGCTTCGTGAAGCTTTCTTT. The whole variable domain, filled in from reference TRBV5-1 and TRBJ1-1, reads KAGVTQTPRYLIKTRGQQVTLSCSPISGHRSVSWYQQTPGQGLQFLFEYFSETQRNKGNFPGRFSGRQFSNSRSEMNVSTLELGDSALYLCASSSDPHRINMLREAFFGQGTRLTVV.

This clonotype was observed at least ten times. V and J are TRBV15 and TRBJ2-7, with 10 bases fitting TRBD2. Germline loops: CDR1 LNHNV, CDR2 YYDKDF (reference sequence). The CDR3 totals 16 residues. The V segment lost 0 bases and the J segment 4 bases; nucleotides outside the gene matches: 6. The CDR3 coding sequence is TGTGCCACCAGCAGAGATTTGGCTAGCGGGAGATACGAGCAGTACTTC. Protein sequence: CATSRDLASGRYEQYF. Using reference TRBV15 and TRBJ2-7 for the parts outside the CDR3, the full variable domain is DAMVIQNPRYQVTQFGKPVTLSCSQTLNHNVMYWYQQKSSQAPKLLFHYYDKDFNNEADTPDNFQSRRPNTSFCFLDIRSPGLGDTAMYLCATSRDLASGRYEQYFGPGTRLTVT.

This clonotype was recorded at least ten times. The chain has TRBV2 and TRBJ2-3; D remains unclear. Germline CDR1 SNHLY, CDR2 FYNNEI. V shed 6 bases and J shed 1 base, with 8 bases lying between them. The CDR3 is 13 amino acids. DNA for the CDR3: TGTGCCAGCAGCGACTCTGGCACAGATACGCAGTATTTT. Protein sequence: CASSDSGTDTQYF.

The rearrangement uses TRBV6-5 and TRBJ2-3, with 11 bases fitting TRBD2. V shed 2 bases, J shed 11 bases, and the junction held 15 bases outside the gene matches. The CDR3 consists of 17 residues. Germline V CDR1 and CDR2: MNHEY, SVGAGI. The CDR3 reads CASSYVQGSGRAGWQYF. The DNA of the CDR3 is TGTGCCAGCAGTTACGTCCAGGGTAGCGGGAGGGCCGGTTGGCAGTATTTT.

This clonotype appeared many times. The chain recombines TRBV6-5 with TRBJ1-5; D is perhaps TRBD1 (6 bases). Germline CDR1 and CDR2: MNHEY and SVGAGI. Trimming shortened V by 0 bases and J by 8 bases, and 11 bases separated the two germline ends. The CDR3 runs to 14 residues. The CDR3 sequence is CASSYSKGGEPQHF. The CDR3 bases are TGTGCCAGCAGTTACTCGAAAGGGGGGGAGCCCCAGCATTTT.

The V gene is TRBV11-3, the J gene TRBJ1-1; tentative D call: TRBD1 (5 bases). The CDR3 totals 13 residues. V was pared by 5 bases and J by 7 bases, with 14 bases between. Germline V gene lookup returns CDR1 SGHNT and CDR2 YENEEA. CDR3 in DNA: TGTGCCAGCAGCCTTAATTTTGGGGGTGAAGCTTTCTTT. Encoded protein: CASSLNFGGEAFF.

The CDR3: CASRLQTAGIGTDTQYF. The DNA of the CDR3 is TGTGCCAGCAGGTTACAGACAGCGGGGATTGGCACAGATACGCAGTATTTT. The chain recombines TRBV7-8 with TRBJ2-3; 7 bases align to TRBD2. CDR1 and CDR2 from the germline V gene are SGHVS and FQNEAQ. V was pared by 6 bases and J by 1 base, with 13 bases of the junction left unmatched. The CDR3 has 17 amino acids.

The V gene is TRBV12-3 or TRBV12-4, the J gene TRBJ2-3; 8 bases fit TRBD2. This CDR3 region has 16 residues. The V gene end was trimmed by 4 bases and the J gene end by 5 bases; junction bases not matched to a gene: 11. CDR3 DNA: TGTGCCAGCAGTTCCTATAGCGGGGTGGATGTAGATACGCAGTATTTT. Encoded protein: CASSSYSGVDVDTQYF.

CDR3 sequence: CASRYTEAFF. The CDR3 DNA is TGTGCCAGCCGGTACACTGAAGCTTTCTTT. V and J are TRBV2 and TRBJ1-1; D gene unclear. The CDR3 is 10 amino acids. The germline CDR1 and CDR2 sequences are SNHLY and FYNNEI. V shed 8 bases and J shed 3 bases, with 4 bases lying between them.